This is a list of T cell receptor beta chains from one sample in a study of technical replicates of blood from four donors. Only in-frame clones appear in the TCRdb table, and some are missing; sequencing was by immunoSEQ multiplex PCR. The table shows 72,000 or so clones, with approximately 92% occurring only once. Sequenced sample: T cells isolated from PBMCs. Source of these receptors: a human donor in good health. CDR3s include the opening cysteine and the closing phenylalanine or tryptophan. Fields, in order: clone size, V gene, J gene, D gene, CDR3 DNA, CDR3 protein. D genes are given only for firm matches. Size is stated for part of the rows, as once, few or many counts, or as a class when the clone is expanded.

>NA|TRBV19|TRBJ1-1|NA
TGTGCCAGTAGCCTAATGCCGGGAGGAAACACTGAAGCTTTCTTT
CASSLMPGGNTEAFF
>NA|TRBV7-9|TRBJ2-5|NA
TGTGCCAGCAGCCCCATCGTCCTAGCGCACCAAGAGACCCAGTACTTC
CASSPIVLAHQETQYF
>NA|TRBV6-1|TRBJ1-2|TRBD1
TGTGCCAGCAGTGAATCCTCAGGGGGCTATGGCTACACCTTC
CASSESSGGYGYTF
>NA|TRBV4-2|TRBJ2-4|NA
TGTGCCAGCAGCCAAGAGTGGGAGAACAGAGACATTCAGTACTTC
CASSQEWENRDIQYF
>NA|TRBV20-1|TRBJ2-7|NA
TGCAGTGCCGCCCCAGGTTACGAGCAGTACTTC
CSAAPGYEQYF
>NA|TRBV7-8|TRBJ1-2|TRBD1
TGTGCCAGCAGGGACCTCGGACAGGGCGCCGTTTCCCTGGGCTACACCTTC
CASRDLGQGAVSLGYTF
>NA|TRBV6-5|TRBJ1-1|NA
TGTGCCAGCAGTTACGATAGAGAGGGCCCTGAAGCTTTCTTT
CASSYDREGPEAFF
>NA|TRBV6-5|TRBJ2-1|NA
TGTGCCAGCAGTTACGGGCCTTACAATGAGCAGTTCTTC
CASSYGPYNEQFF
>NA|TRBV6-5|TRBJ2-6|NA
TGTGCCAGCAGTTCCGCTGGGGCCAACGTCCTGACTTTC
CASSSAGANVLTF
>NA|TRBV4-1|TRBJ2-3|NA
TGCGCCAGCAGCCAACGAACAGGGATGAGGGCAGATACGCAGTATTTT
CASSQRTGMRADTQYF
>few|TRBV10-3|TRBJ2-5|NA
TGTGCCATCAGTGAGGCTACCGCGGAGACCCAGTACTTC
CAISEATAETQYF
>NA|TRBV28|TRBJ1-4|TRBD1
TGTGCCACAAACAGGGGTTTTGAGGAAAAACTGTTTTTT
CATNRGFEEKLFF
>NA|TRBV5-1|TRBJ1-1|TRBD1
TGCGCCAGCAGCACCAGGACAGGAAACACTGAAGCTTTCTTT
CASSTRTGNTEAFF
>NA|TRBV29-1|TRBJ1-5|TRBD1
TGCAGCGCCCGGACAGGGCTTAGCAATCAGCCCCAGCATTTT
CSARTGLSNQPQHF
>NA|TRBV5-1|TRBJ2-7|NA
TGCGCCAGCAGCTTGAGGGGTTACGAGCAGTACTTC
CASSLRGYEQYF
>NA|TRBV4-1|TRBJ2-7|NA
TGCGCCAGCAGCCCCAGACAGTGGAGGGCCTACGAGCAGTACTTC
CASSPRQWRAYEQYF
>NA|TRBV7-9|TRBJ1-4|TRBD1
TGTGCCAGCAGCGCAAGAATGACAGGGAGAAATGAAAAACTGTTTTTT
CASSARMTGRNEKLFF
>NA|TRBV7-6|TRBJ2-7|NA
TGTGCCAGCAGCTTAGCGGCCAACAACCGCAGGTACTTC
CASSLAANNRRYF
>NA|TRBV25-1|TRBJ1-4|NA
TGTGCCAGCAGTGAATATATCCCAACTAATGAAAAACTGTTTTTT
CASSEYIPTNEKLFF
>NA|TRBV4-3|TRBJ2-7|TRBD2
TGCGCCAGCAGCCAAGCTTCTAGCGGGATGGGGTACTACGAGCAGTACTTC
CASSQASSGMGYYEQYF
>NA|TRBV19|TRBJ2-1|NA
TGTGCCAGTAGTGGTACCGGGACTTCCATTTACAATGAGCAGTTCTTC
CASSGTGTSIYNEQFF
>NA|TRBV5-1|TRBJ2-3|TRBD2
TGCGCCAGCAGCCCCTTTTTAGCGGGAGGGCCGAAGGATACGCAGTATTTT
CASSPFLAGGPKDTQYF
>NA|TRBV4-3|TRBJ2-1|NA
TGCGCCAGCAGCCAAGGCCCTAGGCGGGAATACAATGAGCAGTTCTTC
CASSQGPRREYNEQFF
>once|TRBV15|TRBJ1-4|NA
TGTGCCACCAGCAGAGGTGGGACATATAATGAAAAACTGTTTTTT
CATSRGGTYNEKLFF
>NA|TRBV4-3|TRBJ2-7|TRBD1
TGCGCCAGCAGCCGGTACACGGGACAGGTCACCTACGAGCAGTACTTC
CASSRYTGQVTYEQYF
>NA|TRBV10-1|TRBJ2-1|NA
TGCGCCAGCAGTGAGTACCGGGACACCCGAAAGTTCTTC
CASSEYRDTRKFF
>NA|TRBV14|TRBJ1-5|NA
TGTGCCAGCAGCCGGGGAGAACAGGGAGAGGATCAGCCCCAGCATTTT
CASSRGEQGEDQPQHF
>NA|TRBV5-6|TRBJ2-1|NA
TGTGCCAGCAGCTTGGAGATCGGGATGGCCTACAATGAGCAGTTCTTC
CASSLEIGMAYNEQFF
>NA|TRBV5-1|TRBJ2-5|TRBD2
TGCGCCAGCAGCTTGGTTCGGGGAGACGGGAGGGCCCTAGAGACCCAGTACTTC
CASSLVRGDGRALETQYF
>NA|TRBV6-1|TRBJ2-2|TRBD2
TGTGCCAGCAGGACTAGCGGGAGTATGGCCGGGGAGCTGTTTTTT
CASRTSGSMAGELFF
>NA|TRBV29-1|TRBJ1-5|NA
TGCAGCGCTACAGCCGACAATCAGCCCCAGCATTTT
CSATADNQPQHF
>NA|TRBV9|TRBJ1-1|NA
TGTGCCAGCAGCGTAGAGGGAGGGGCGGGCCGTGGGACTGAAGCTTTCTTT
CASSVEGGAGRGTEAFF
>NA|TRBV30|TRBJ2-1|NA
TGTGCCTGGACTCCTTCCTACAATGAGCAGTTCTTC
CAWTPSYNEQFF
>NA|TRBV28|TRBJ1-1|NA
TGTGCCAGCAGGAGGTCCGGAAACTTTAACACTGAAGCTTTCTTT
CASRRSGNFNTEAFF
>NA|TRBV19|TRBJ2-1|TRBD2
TGTGCCAGTAGTATGGGGACTAGCGGGTACAATGAGCAGTTCTTC
CASSMGTSGYNEQFF
>NA|TRBV10-2|TRBJ1-1|NA
TGCGCCAGCAGTTTGGACAGCCGAACAGGGAACACTGAAGCTTTCTTT
CASSLDSRTGNTEAFF
>NA|TRBV9|TRBJ1-1|NA
TGTGCCAGCAGCGGATTACCAGAGAACACTGAAGCTTTCTTT
CASSGLPENTEAFF
>NA|TRBV27|TRBJ1-1|NA
TGTGCCAGCAGTTTACGGGGAAGTACTGAAGCTTTCTTT
CASSLRGSTEAFF
>NA|TRBV6-1|TRBJ2-3|TRBD2
TGTGCCAGCAGTGCTACTAGCGGAGGCACAGATACGCAGTATTTT
CASSATSGGTDTQYF
>few|TRBV5-4|TRBJ1-1|TRBD1
TGTGCCAGCAGCTTGATTGGAGGGGGCTCTGAAGCTTTCTTT
CASSLIGGGSEAFF
>NA|TRBV19|TRBJ1-1|NA
TGTGCCAGTAGTATAGTCACCCCGCAGGGAAGAAACACTGAAGCTTTCTTT
CASSIVTPQGRNTEAFF
>NA|TRBV30|TRBJ2-5|TRBD2
TGTGCCTGGACCTTACTAGCGGGAGGCGAGACCCAGTACTTC
CAWTLLAGGETQYF
>NA|TRBV15|TRBJ1-1|TRBD1
TGTGCCACCAGCTCTCCGGGACAGTTGAACACTGAAGCTTTCTTT
CATSSPGQLNTEAFF
>NA|TRBV11-1|TRBJ2-7|NA
TGTGCCAGCAGCTTAGTCCCTGGGGGGGAGCAGTACTTC
CASSLVPGGEQYF